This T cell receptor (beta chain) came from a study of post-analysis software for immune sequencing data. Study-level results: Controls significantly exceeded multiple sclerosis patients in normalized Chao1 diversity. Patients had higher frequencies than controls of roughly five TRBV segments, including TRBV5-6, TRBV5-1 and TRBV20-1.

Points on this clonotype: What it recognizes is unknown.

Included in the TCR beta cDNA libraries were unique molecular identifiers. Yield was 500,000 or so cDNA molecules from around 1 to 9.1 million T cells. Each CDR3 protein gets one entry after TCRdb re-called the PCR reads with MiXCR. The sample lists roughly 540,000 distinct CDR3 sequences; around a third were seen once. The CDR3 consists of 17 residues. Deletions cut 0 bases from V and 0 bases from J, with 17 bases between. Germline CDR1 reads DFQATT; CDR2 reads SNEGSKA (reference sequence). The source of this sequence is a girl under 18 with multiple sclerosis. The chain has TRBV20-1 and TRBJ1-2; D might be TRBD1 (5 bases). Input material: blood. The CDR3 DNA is TGCAGTGCTAGAGAAAAAGCGGGGGAAGGGGCTAACTATGGCTACACCTTC. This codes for CSAREKAGEGANYGYTF.